This TCR beta chain was found in a study of blood T cell repertoires in COVID-19. Across the whole study: Sites across the United States, Italy and Spain contributed samples from acute and convalescent COVID-19. Sample material is recorded as cDNA or gDNA derived from T cells, B-cell-depleted T cells, or PBMCs.

Original processing methods: Amplification with reference gene primers provided the estimates of nucleated cell counts. Method: immunoSEQ multiplex PCR; TCRdb's copy keeps in-frame clones and lacks some. V, J and clone size are taken as reported in that table, and D and trimming were inferred from the DNA itself. The sample lists hundreds of thousands of clones; roughly 88% were seen once. Germline CDR1 reads SGHAT; CDR2 reads FQNNGV. The CDR3 sequence is 16 residues long. The V and J ends lost 2 bases and 4 bases, in that order; junction bases with no gene match: 7. This chain uses TRBV11-2 with TRBJ2-7, with TRBD1 matching over 11 bases. The sample consisted of peripheral blood. The source of this sequence is a woman in her 50s with active or convalescent COVID-19. The CDR3 DNA follows: TGTGCCAGCAGCTTACCATGGGGACAGGGGGTTTACGAGCAGTACTTC. Protein sequence: CASSLPWGQGVYEQYF.